This record covers a single TCR beta chain. Its antigen is unidentified. The data belong to a study of monozygotic twins with inflammatory bowel disease. The CDR3 spans 17 residues. Germline assignment: CDR1 SGHKS and CDR2 YYEKEE (reference sequence). UMIs with a 6-nucleotide sample barcode were added by template switching. TCRdb reprocessed the 5' RACE reads, with one entry per CDR3 protein and no DNA. This sample's table has approximately 420,000 distinct CDR3 sequences. Overall study results and limits: IBD patients shared fewer clonotypes with other individuals than healthy twins, especially patients with disease activity signs.

The receptor was isolated from a human donor with ulcerative colitis or Crohn's disease, or a healthy co-twin of an affected twin (not recorded which). The genes are TRBV5-5 and TRBJ1-6; TCRdb's assignment of TRBD1 cannot be checked, as there is no DNA. The specimen was blood. This CDR3 is CASSRGKVGSANSPLHF.